This entry is about one T cell receptor beta chain. This CDR3 is 14 amino acids long. The V and J ends lost 0 bases and 5 bases respectively, with 8 bases between them. Germline V gene data show CDR1 as LNHNV and CDR2 as YYDKDF (reference sequence). This sample is drawn from a study of blood T cell repertoires in COVID-19. Study as a whole: Specimens from acute and convalescent COVID-19 originated in the United States, Italy and Spain. PBMCs, B-cell-depleted T cells, or T cells provided the cDNA or gDNA that made up the material.

Clones were sequenced by immunoSEQ multiplex PCR, and TCRdb holds only the in-frame ones, with some missing. The sample has 110,000 to 150,000 clones, around 82% seen once. The study drew participants aged about 18 to 89 years from some 23 US areas. The receptor was isolated from a man aged 40-55 years with acute COVID-19. The genes are TRBV15 and TRBJ2-1; a weak D match, TRBD1 (5 bases). The material sequenced was PBMCs or T cells enriched from blood (not recorded which). The CDR3 is CATSRDMDNNEQFF. For the CDR3, the DNA is TGTGCCACCAGCAGAGATATGGACAACAATGAGCAGTTCTTC.